The clone carrying this T cell receptor (beta chain) was counted at least ten times. The antigen remains undetermined. The sample comes from a study of T cells in Graves' hyperthyroidism and ophthalmopathy. Study-wide context: Sampling of peripheral blood happened at initial diagnosis, prior to any treatment. Study results and caveats: Most clonotypes that expanded in the thyroid above 0.001 also showed up in blood.

Uncontrolled infection, other autoimmune disease, pregnancy or lactation led to exclusion. Germline CDR1 DFQATT, CDR2 SNEGSKA (reference sequence). Germline trimming cut 0 bases from V and 3 bases from J; bases unmatched to any gene: 4. The CDR3 loop spans 15 amino acids. What was amplified from RNA transcripts were TCR beta CDR3 regions. Researchers ran a first-round RT-PCR on the TCR CDR3 using the HTBI primer set. TCRdb reanalysed the multiplex PCR reads using MiXCR and keeps one entry per CDR3 protein. The sample has about 640,000 distinct CDR3 sequences; approximately 15% are singletons. The TCR was taken from a woman aged 45-59 years with Graves' ophthalmopathy. The sample was blood. The chain couples TRBV20-1 to TRBJ2-7, with 11 bases lining up with TRBD2. The CDR3 DNA sequence: TGCAGTGCTAGAGACGGGGGGACTAGCGGCTACGAGCAGTACTTC. Its protein is CSARDGGTSGYEQYF.